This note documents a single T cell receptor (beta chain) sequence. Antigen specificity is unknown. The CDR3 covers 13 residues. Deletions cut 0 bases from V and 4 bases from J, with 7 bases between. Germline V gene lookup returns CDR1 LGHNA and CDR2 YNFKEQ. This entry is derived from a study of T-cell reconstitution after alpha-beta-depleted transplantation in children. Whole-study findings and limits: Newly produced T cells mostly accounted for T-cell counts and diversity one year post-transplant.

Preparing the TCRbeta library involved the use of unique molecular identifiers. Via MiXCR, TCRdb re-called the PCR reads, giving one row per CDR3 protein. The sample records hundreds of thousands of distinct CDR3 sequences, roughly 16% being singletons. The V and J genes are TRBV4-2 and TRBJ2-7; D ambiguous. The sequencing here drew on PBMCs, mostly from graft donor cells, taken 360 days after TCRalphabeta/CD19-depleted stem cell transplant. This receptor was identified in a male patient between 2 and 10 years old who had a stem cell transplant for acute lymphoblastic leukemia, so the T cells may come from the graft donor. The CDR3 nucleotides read TGTGCCAGCAGCCAAGATCGGCGGTACGAGCAGTACTTC. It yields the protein CASSQDRRYEQYF.